A single TCR beta chain is shown here with its context. Its specific antigen is unknown. Base-call qualities are not available, and no considerably larger clone is one nucleotide away. The entry originates in a study of metastatic and nonmetastatic thyroid tumors (dated by TCRdb to about 2020). Broadly, across the study: Repertoires were compared across peripheral blood and tumor or nodule tissue samples from malignant and benign thyroid patients.

The CDR3 spans 16 residues, from the cysteine through the phenylalanine. Only the CDR3 part of the read is kept: 48 bases, read in frame from the first base. CDR1 and CDR2 are drawn from the germline V gene: ENHRY, SYGVKD. V gives up 0 bases and J gives up 0 bases, and the segment between their germline ends measures 12 bases. Overall study results and their limits: In both blood and tumor samples, TCR beta diversity was reported to be significantly higher in malignant tumors than in benign nodules.

Library construction relied on PCR. The listed sequencing device is Illumina HiSeq 4000. High-throughput sequencing was used to profile the TCR beta-chain CDR3 region of every patient. Regarding the original processing steps: CDR3 differences across clinicopathological groups were used to build a classifier for discriminating distant-metastatic papillary thyroid cancer patients. To measure repertoire diversity the researchers used the Shannon index, while the Morisita-Horn index served to gauge how similar the tumor and blood repertoires were. TCRdb passed the public sequencing reads through fastp at Q25 and MiXCR, retaining productive beta sequences. These V and J calls rely on TCRdb rather than the paper's analysis. A total of 14,000 to 15,000 clones appear in this sample, around 3.9% of them only once. The ten largest clones add up to roughly 26% of the sample. No patient had received any treatment before thyroid surgery. Patient clinical samples collected from about 2012 to 2018 were retrospectively analysed using T-cell receptor beta sequencing.

This clonotype was obtained from a female donor with papillary thyroid cancer or a benign thyroid nodule (not recorded which). Some clones in this sample may be carry-over from other donors' samples. This chain joins TRBV10-3 to TRBJ2-7; TRBD2 is perhaps the D gene, given 6 matching bases. Input material: tumor tissue. The DNA sequence is as follows: TGTGCCATCAGTGAGTCTGGAGGGCCGACCTCCTACGAGCAGTACTTC. It specifies CAISESGGPTSYEQYF.